Listed below are T cell receptor beta chains from one sample, sequenced in a study of monozygotic twins with inflammatory bowel disease. TCRdb re-analyzed the 5' RACE reads; it lists each CDR3 protein once, without DNA. The table for this sample gives over 35,000 distinct CDR3 sequences. Sequenced input: blood. These TCRs come from a human donor with ulcerative colitis or Crohn's disease, or a healthy co-twin of an affected twin (not recorded which). Each CDR3 is given with its conserved first and last residue. Each record gives: clone size, V gene, J gene, CDR3 protein. Clone size appears in some rows only: once, few, many, or a class for an expanded clone.

>NA|TRBV5-1|TRBJ1-6
CASSDRGSPPLHF
>medium-sized|TRBV29-1|TRBJ2-5
CSVSGQGETQYF
>NA|TRBV6-2/TRBV6-3|TRBJ2-1
CASTRTSVNEQFF
>NA|TRBV30|TRBJ1-2
CAWSKQGGYGYTF
>NA|TRBV29-1|TRBJ2-5
CSVTRYQETQYF
>NA|TRBV4-1|TRBJ1-5
CASSPEDRNNQPQHF
>NA|TRBV4-2|TRBJ1-4
CASSGQGVSEKLFF
>NA|TRBV7-2|TRBJ2-7
CASSHVTGTGGGEQYF
>NA|TRBV20-1|TRBJ2-6
CSARDGWGIGANVLTF
>NA|TRBV18|TRBJ1-1
CASSYALNTEAFF
>NA|TRBV5-1|TRBJ2-1
CASNRQLNREQFF
>NA|TRBV20-1|TRBJ1-1
CSAGRVNTEAFF
>NA|TRBV11-2|TRBJ2-1
CASSLDRTSGLYNEQFF
>NA|TRBV6-2/TRBV6-3|TRBJ2-2
CASRRTGGPGELFF
>NA|TRBV20-1|TRBJ1-1
CSARDEPMNTEAFF
>NA|TRBV5-1|TRBJ2-6
CASSLDRANSGANVLTF
>NA|TRBV5-1|TRBJ1-1
CASSLIGRENTEAFF
>NA|TRBV20-1|TRBJ1-5
CSATSSGGNSQPQHF